This TCR beta chain was found in a study of cytomegalovirus exposure and HLA in healthy donors. The study ran its PCR with 60 Vbeta and 13 Jbeta primers. As handled by the study authors: Some 11 million of the about 80 million unique TCR beta chains counted in a later analysis were shared. Some clones are missing from TCRdb's copy, which holds only in-frame ones; the method was immunoSEQ multiplex PCR. The V and J calls and clone size come from that table; D and trimming were worked out from the DNA. The sample shows 100,000 to 150,000 clones, 75% to 85% of them seen only once. V lost 7 bases, J lost 9 bases, and 12 bases stayed unmatched. The CDR3 has 13 residues. Germline CDR1 and CDR2: SNHLY and FYNNEI. Of note for this clone: What it binds is unknown.

Study-wide points: Using a false discovery rate of 0.05, a later analysis showed that 16,951 TCR beta sequences were associated with HLA alleles. There were a few CMV-associated chains whose specificity for CMV antigens was confirmed in vitro.

The chain recombines TRBV2 with TRBJ2-7; 7 bases match TRBD1. Sequenced material: PBMCs. The sequence derives from a man in his forties or fifties in good health and CMV-seronegative. For the CDR3, the DNA is TGTGCCAGCACCTCGGGGACAGCTTCCGGGCAGTACTTC. Translating it yields CASTSGTASGQYF.